This TCR beta chain came from a study of blood T cell repertoires in COVID-19. In the study overall: Samples taken during acute and convalescent COVID-19 were collected in the United States, Italy and Spain. PBMCs, B-cell-depleted T cells, or T cells were the source of the cDNA or gDNA that made up the material.

Cohort 3 donors were reported recovered after two negative PCRs, clearance, or symptom resolution. The V gene's germline CDR1 is SGHVS and CDR2 FNYEAQ. The CDR3 spans 17 residues. V shed 1 base and J 5 bases; nucleotides not matched to a gene: 10. Authors' analysis steps: Nucleated cell number was recorded as an estimate derived from reference gene primer amplification. Using immunoSEQ multiplex PCR, the repertoire was profiled, and TCRdb retains in-frame clones only, with some absent. V, J and clone size are taken as reported in that table, and D and trimming were inferred from the DNA itself. This table has approximately 450,000 clones, 75% to 90% appearing once.

The sequenced sample was PBMCs or T cells enriched from blood (not recorded which). The V gene is TRBV7-6, the J gene TRBJ2-5; 10 bases are a match to TRBD2. The clonotype comes from a man in his thirties or forties who had recovered from COVID-19. CDR3 in amino acids: CASSLEASGSAGETQYF. The DNA of the CDR3 is TGTGCCAGCAGCTTAGAAGCTAGCGGGAGCGCGGGGGAGACCCAGTACTTC.